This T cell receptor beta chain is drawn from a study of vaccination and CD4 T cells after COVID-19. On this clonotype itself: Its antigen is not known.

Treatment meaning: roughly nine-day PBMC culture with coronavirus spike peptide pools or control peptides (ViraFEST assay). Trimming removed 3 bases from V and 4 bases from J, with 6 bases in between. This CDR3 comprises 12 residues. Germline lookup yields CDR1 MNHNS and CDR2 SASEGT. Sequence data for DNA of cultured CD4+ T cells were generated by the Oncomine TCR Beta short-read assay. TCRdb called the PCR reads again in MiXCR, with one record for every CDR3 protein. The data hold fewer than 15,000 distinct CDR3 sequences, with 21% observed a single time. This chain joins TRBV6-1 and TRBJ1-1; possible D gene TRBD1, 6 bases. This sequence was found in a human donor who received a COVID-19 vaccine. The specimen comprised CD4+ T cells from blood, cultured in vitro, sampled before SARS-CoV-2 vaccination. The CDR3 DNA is TGTGCCAGCAGTGACAGGGGCACTGAAGCTTTCTTT. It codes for CASSDRGTEAFF.